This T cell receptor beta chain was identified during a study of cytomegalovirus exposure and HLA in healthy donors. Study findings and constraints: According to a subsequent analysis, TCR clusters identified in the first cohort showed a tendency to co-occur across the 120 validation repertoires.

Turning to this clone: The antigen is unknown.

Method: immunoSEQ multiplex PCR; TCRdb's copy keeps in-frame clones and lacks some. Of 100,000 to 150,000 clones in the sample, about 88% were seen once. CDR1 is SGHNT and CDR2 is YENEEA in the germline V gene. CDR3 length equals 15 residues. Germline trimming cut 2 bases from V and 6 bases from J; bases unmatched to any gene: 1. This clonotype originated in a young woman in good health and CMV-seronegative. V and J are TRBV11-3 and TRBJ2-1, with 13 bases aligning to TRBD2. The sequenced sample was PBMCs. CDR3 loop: CASSLTSGRANEQFF. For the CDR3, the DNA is TGTGCCAGCAGCTTAACTAGCGGGAGGGCCAATGAGCAGTTCTTC.